This T cell receptor (beta chain) came from a study of cytomegalovirus exposure and HLA in healthy donors (TCRdb year 2017). Turning to the overall study: In an earlier analysis of about 560 of the donors, approximately 260 Gb of sequence data and 90 million to 130 million unique TCR beta sequences from about 180 million T cells were reported. An early release covering 550 to 700 HLA-typed donors comprised approximately 290 gigabases of sequencing data and around 85 million unique TCR sequences. Of the roughly 400 genotyped donors, roughly 85% fell in the genetic ancestry cluster associated with self-reported Caucasian donors. The study aimed to test whether signatures of past pathogen exposure could be identified by cataloging public T cell receptors. The study profiled the T cell repertoires of under 850 subjects by immunosequencing and related them to cytomegalovirus serostatus. In addition to the first cohort of 666 subjects, a separate validation cohort of around 110 different subjects was used. The study combined high-throughput TCR immunosequencing, statistical association of individual TCRs with disease status, and machine learning to predict cytomegalovirus infection status. To study patterns of TCR occurrence, a later analysis re-analyzed previously published TCR beta repertoires from under 750 donors and added high-resolution HLA genotyping. In the later analysis, no new phenotypic data were used to find candidate immune exposures; instead, reliance was placed on TCR beta sequences and their occurrence across donors. To decide whether each TCR beta V gene segment behaved as functional or pseudogenic, an earlier analysis of approximately 600 of the donors relied on high-throughput TCR beta sequencing. Donor age, sex, ethnicity and CMV serostatus were collected together with the repertoire data. Genome-wide SNP genotypes for about 55% of the 666 donors were used in a later genetic analysis, which treated that subset as a discovery cohort. Every discovery cohort repertoire had been produced on one sequencing platform. Both class I and class II loci were covered by HLA typing, at four-digit resolution. Typing coverage differed by locus: A, B, C, DRB1 and DQB1 were typed in roughly 629-630 donors, DQA1 in around 500, DPA1 in some 570, and DPB1 in roughly 450. Because of strong linkage in the cohort, roughly five DR-DQ haplotypes were treated as single units for association and clustering. Across roughly 420 genotyped donors of the cohort, an average of about 240,000 unique TCR beta nucleotide sequences per donor were sequenced, and 15% to 20% of those sequences were non-productive. What the study reported, not specific to this receptor: The classifier was reported to diagnose cytomegalovirus status with high specificity and sensitivity in both the original and validation cohorts. When HLA alleles, especially DR and DQ, strongly co-occurred, TCR associations were difficult to assign to individual alleles. A cluster of highly shared sequence variants was judged likely to be a technical artifact of the sequencing pipeline. Most TCR sequences were seen in very few donors, while some public TCRs were found in many individuals. Specific HLA alleles were associated with roughly 16,000 TCR beta sequences at a false discovery rate of 0.05 in a later analysis. In an earlier analysis of 587 of the donors, most TCR beta V segments appeared in productive rearrangements about 87% or about 30% of the time, broadly matching IMGT annotations. Roughly uniform sequencing depth across donors was assumed in presence/absence analyses, although this assumption may not hold. Because HLA typing was missing for some donors at each locus, association tests included only the typed subset. The study gave a list of under 200 TCR beta chains associated with cytomegalovirus. Most CMV-associated TCR beta chains appeared to be HLA-restricted in a later analysis, and the HLA associations seemed to be driven largely by CMV exposure. For the cohort, immune exposure information was limited to CMV serostatus. Compared with the 666-donor mean, donors in an Asian-associated ancestry cluster had fewer N-insertions in productive TCRs, according to a later genetic analysis. The earlier analysis of 587 of the donors excluded roughly 17 rarely observed V segments, including chromosome 9 orphons, because counts were too low. Compared with equally common non-associated chains, HLA-associated TCR beta chains in a later analysis were more clonally expanded and had lower generation probabilities. In a later analysis, the rate of TCR association differed among HLA loci, with DRB1 alleles having the most associated TCRs and HLA-C alleles having the fewest. It was suggested by the authors that the approach could potentially be generalized to other disease states and immunological phenotypes. Correlated functional status among segregating V segments might reflect linkage disequilibrium, but an unknown experimental factor could not be ruled out. According to a later analysis, parvovirus B19, influenza, CMV and Epstein-Barr virus appeared linked to several top co-occurrence clusters. A further reported finding was that TCR beta sequences accurately predicted the HLA-A and HLA-B alleles for most subjects in the first cohort. This cohort had only TCR beta chains sequenced, and the lack of alpha or paired-chain data limited which features could be detected. A later genetic analysis associated a missense DCLRE1C variant with V-gene and J-gene trimming of TCR beta chains, and an independent cohort replicated the association. Three of the identified cytomegalovirus-associated TCR beta chains were confirmed in vitro to be specific for cytomegalovirus antigens. Some IMGT-functional V segments, including TRBV6-2 and TRBV6-3, could not be told apart with the 87-base-pair reads, so those segments were excluded.

Library prep was done by the immunoSEQ multiplex PCR assay. The multiplex PCR relied on a mix of 60 forward primers for TCR Vbeta segments and 13 reverse primers for TCR Jbeta segments. Amplification of the CDR3 region of rearranged TCR beta genes was performed with a multiplex PCR assay on genomic DNA. The Illumina HiSeq System was used to sequence the amplified TCR beta libraries as 87-base-pair reads. In the authors' own workflow: A later analysis counted about 80 million unique TCR beta chains across the 670 or so repertoires, and roughly 9.9 million of these chains were shared by at least two donors. A nearest-neighbor algorithm error-corrected the raw reads and collapsed the reads into unique sequences, merging closely related sequences to remove PCR and sequencing errors. V, D and J gene segments were assigned by aligning CDR3 sequences to IMGT reference sequences. For a sequence to be retained, at least a six-nucleotide match to both a V gene segment and a J gene segment was required. Rearrangements were classified as productive when the CDR3 lacked stop codons and remained in frame with V and J, and all other rearrangements were classified as non-productive. CDR3 was defined by IMGT convention, running from the second conserved V-encoded cysteine to the conserved J-encoded phenylalanine. In an earlier analysis of around 540 of the donors, sequences lacking an unambiguous match to a single V gene segment were excluded. An earlier analysis of some 610 of the donors called V segments functional above 56.7% productive rearrangements and segregating when the between-donor standard deviation exceeded 5%. A statistical classification framework was built to diagnose cytomegalovirus status from the catalog of TCR beta chain sequences. V and J gene assignment, in a later analysis, came from comparing TCR nucleotide sequences with IMGT/GENE-DB human TR gene sequences. Using the TCRdist pipeline, a later analysis assigned CDR3 sequences along with most-parsimonious VDJ recombination scenarios. In a later analysis, each TCR beta chain was defined by its CDR3 amino acid sequence together with its V-gene family, and reads lacking a unique V-gene family were excluded. As a way to deal with suspected cross-contamination and a sequencing artifact, a later analysis dropped 500 to 700 nucleotide sequences that were highly shared and had low generation probability. In a later analysis, a clonal expansion index was calculated for each public chain from normalized within-repertoire ranks of inferred template counts. In a later analysis, generation probabilities were computed with a VDJ recombination model fitted to out-of-frame rearrangements, and the resulting probabilities were checked against IGoR. A later analysis scored TCR-TCR, TCR-HLA and TCR-CMV co-occurrence with hypergeometric tests, applying a repertoire-size bias correction to TCR pairs. False discovery rates were estimated in a later analysis by permuting HLA or CMV assignments 20 times. In a later analysis, co-occurring TCRs were grouped using DBSCAN, and TCRdist sequence similarity was added for clustering within HLA-allele-positive subsets. Co-occurrence clustering excluded repertoires with fewer than 30,000 or more than 120,000 public chains, plus five with anomalous nucleotide sharing. In TCRdb, the immuneACCESS table is reduced to in-frame sequences with V and J assigned. These tables do not hold every clone; where another copy was compared, an unresolved V gene accounts for under half, and the others remain unexplained. V and J calls and clone size come straight from that table; D and trimming were deduced from the DNA. A total of roughly 130,000 clones appear in this sample, 80% of them only once. In total, the top ten clones hold 1% of the sample.

The cohort comprised approximately 700 healthy bone marrow donors. At the time of sampling, all cohort members were nominally healthy, though unrecorded immune exposures were likely present. The donor tested CMV seronegative and was one of the 352 seronegative cohort members. A peripheral blood sample was provided by each donor, and peripheral blood mononuclear cells were used for TCR beta sequencing. Genomic DNA was extracted from the blood cell samples with the Qiagen DNeasy Blood Extraction Kit. V drops 0 bases and J drops 6 bases, leaving 11 bases in between. The CDR3 spans 14 residues, from the cysteine through the phenylalanine. The retained sequence is limited to the CDR3, 42 bases, with the frame set at the first base. From a lookup of the germline V gene, CDR1 and CDR2 are ENHRY and SYGVKD. A word on this clone: This receptor's antigen is unknown. No per-base quality is available; no much larger clone lies one base away.

The rearrangement combines TRBV10-3 with TRBJ1-1; 6 matching bases give a weak D call of TRBD1. Material: PBMCs. This clonotype was obtained from a man aged 40-50 years in good health and CMV-seronegative. The DNA sequence reads TGTGCCATCAGTGAGTCCGGCGGGGGCGCTGAAGCTTTCTTT. Translated, this gives CAISESGGGAEAFF.